This T cell receptor (beta chain) was documented in a study of T cell responses to AZD1222 COVID-19 vaccine. Of note for this clone: What it binds is unknown.

Assay: immunoSEQ multiplex PCR; the TCRdb copy retains only in-frame clones and omits some. The sample holds roughly 33,000 clones, 70% to 80% seen once. Germline CDR1 is MDHEN and CDR2 is SYDVKM. The CDR3 is made up of 13 amino acids. Trimming pared 7 bases from V and 0 bases from J, leaving 10 bases between. Notes on the study in general: Dominant CD4 TCR responses targeted spike regions 160-218 and 743-854. Sampling captured repertoires only after the peak T cell response. Following two doses of AZD1222, Spike-specific TCR breadth and depth rose. White British people made up most donors, females outnumbered males, and clonal diversity was possibly underestimated.

Sequencing was performed on peripheral blood, taken 28 days after the second AZD1222 dose. J is TRBJ2-7 and V is TRBV28; no clear D gene. The clonotype was recovered from an adult who received the AZD1222 COVID-19 vaccine. The CDR3 region has the DNA TGTGCCAGCACTTATGCCAACTCCTACGAGCAGTACGTC. Encoded protein: CASTYANSYEQYV.